A single sample gave rise to the 9 T cell receptor beta chains below, sequenced in a study of identical twins. In TCRdb, the 5' RACE reads were re-called with MiXCR into one record per CDR3 protein. The sample lists approximately 550,000 distinct CDR3 sequences, 20% to 25% occurring once. The sample was also linked to a second study, of yellow fever vaccine responses in identical twins.

What was sequenced was CD4+ T cells sorted from blood. The receptors stem from a woman aged 18-35 years in good health.

V usage is TRBV7-9 and J usage is TRBJ2-1; possible D gene TRBD2, 6 bases. The V and J ends lost 3 bases and 6 bases respectively, with 12 bases between them. Germline CDR1 reads SEHNR; CDR2 reads FQNEAQ (reference sequence). The CDR3 sequence is 14 residues long. The CDR3 DNA sequence: TGTGCCAGCAGCTTCGGACCGGGAGTCAATGAGCAGTTCTTC. Its translation: CASSFGPGVNEQFF.

The chain is built from TRBV5-1 and TRBJ2-5; D is ambiguous. CDR3 size: 14 residues. The ends were cut back, 2 bases at V and 0 bases at J, with 8 bases in the middle. Germline V lookup: CDR1 SGHRS, CDR2 YFSETQ. DNA of the CDR3: TGCGCCAGCAGCTTAGGCACCTACCAAGAGACCCAGTACTTC. Translating it yields CASSLGTYQETQYF.

This clonotype was seen ten or more times. The rearrangement uses TRBV3-1 and TRBJ2-5; 9 bases map to TRBD1. CDR1 is LGHDT and CDR2 is YNNKEL in the germline V gene (reference sequence). CDR3 length: 16 residues. V shed 0 bases, J shed 4 bases, and the junction held 6 bases outside the gene matches. Written as DNA, the CDR3 is TGTGCCAGCAGCCAAGATCGGACAGGGGTTGGAGAGACCCAGTACTTC. This gives the protein CASSQDRTGVGETQYF.

The chain combines TRBV7-9 with TRBJ1-2; D gene ambiguous. The CDR3 has 12 residues. The ends were cut back, 1 base at V and 8 bases at J, with 8 bases in the middle. The V gene's germline CDR1 is SEHNR and CDR2 FQNEAQ (reference sequence). The CDR3: CASSLVGEGYTF. CDR3 DNA sequence: TGTGCCAGCAGCTTAGTAGGAGAAGGCTACACCTTC.

This clonotype has a handful of counts. The chain recombines TRBV11-1 with TRBJ2-7; weak D call: TRBD1 (6 bases). Germline values: CDR1 SGHAT, CDR2 FQDESV (reference sequence). The ends were cut back, 3 bases at V and 3 bases at J, with 9 bases in the middle. The CDR3 is 13 amino acids. The CDR3 DNA sequence: TGTGCCAGCAGCTTTTCGGACAGCTACGAGCAGTACGTC. Protein sequence: CASSFSDSYEQYV.

This rearrangement joins TRBV7-9 to TRBJ2-1; D not resolved. The germline V gene has CDR1 SEHNR and CDR2 FQNEAQ (reference sequence). This CDR3 spans 13 amino acids. Trimming took off 5 bases at V and 10 bases at J, with 15 bases between the two ends. The DNA of the CDR3 is TGTGCCAGCAGCGAAGTGGGGTTAGGGGAGCAGTTCTTC. Translation gives CASSEVGLGEQFF.

CDR3 bases: TGTGCCAGCAGTGAAATCTCGGTGCATTTT. This translates into CASSEISVHF. The rearrangement links TRBV6-1 to TRBJ1-5; D gene uncertain. V was cut by 2 bases and J by 15 bases, with 8 bases left in between. This CDR3 has 10 amino acids. Germline CDR1 reads MNHNS; CDR2 reads SASEGT.

J is TRBJ2-1 and V is TRBV20-1; 14 nucleotides align to TRBD2. CDR1 is DFQATT and CDR2 is SNEGSKA in the germline V gene (reference sequence). The CDR3 extends over 18 amino acids. J was trimmed by 6 bases and V by 0 bases; bases with no gene match: 10. The CDR3 here is CSARDPSGTSGSSNEQFF. The CDR3 nucleotides are TGCAGTGCTAGAGATCCGTCCGGGACTAGCGGGAGCAGCAATGAGCAGTTCTTC.

This chain uses TRBV4-2 with TRBJ2-5; 15 bases agree with TRBD2. CDR3 length: 16 amino acids. With 3 bases clipped from V and 5 bases from J, the junction kept 4 bases outside the gene matches. Germline V gene sequence: CDR1 LGHNA, CDR2 YNFKEQ. As DNA, the CDR3 is TGTGCCAGCAGCCAGGGACTAGCGGGAGGAACGGAGACCCAGTACTTC. The encoded protein is CASSQGLAGGTETQYF.